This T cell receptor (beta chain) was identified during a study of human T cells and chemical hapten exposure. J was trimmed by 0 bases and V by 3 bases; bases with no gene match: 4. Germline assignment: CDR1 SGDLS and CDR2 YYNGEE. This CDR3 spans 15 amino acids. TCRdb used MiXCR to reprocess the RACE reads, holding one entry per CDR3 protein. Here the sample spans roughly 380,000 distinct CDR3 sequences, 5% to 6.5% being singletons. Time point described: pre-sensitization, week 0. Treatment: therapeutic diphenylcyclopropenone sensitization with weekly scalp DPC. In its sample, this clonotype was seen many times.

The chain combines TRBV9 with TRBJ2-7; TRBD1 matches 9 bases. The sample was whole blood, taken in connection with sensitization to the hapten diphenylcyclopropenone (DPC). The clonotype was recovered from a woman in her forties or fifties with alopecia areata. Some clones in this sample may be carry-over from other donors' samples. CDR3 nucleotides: TGTGCCAGCAGCGGCGGACAGGGGTTCTCCTACGAGCAGTACTTC. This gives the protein CASSGGQGFSYEQYF. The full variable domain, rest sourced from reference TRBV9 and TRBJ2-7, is DSGVTQTPKHLITATGQRVTLRCSPRSGDLSVYWYQQSLDQGLQFLIQYYNGEERAKGNILERFSAQQFPDLHSELNLSSLELGDSALYFCASSGGQGFSYEQYFGPGTRLTVT.